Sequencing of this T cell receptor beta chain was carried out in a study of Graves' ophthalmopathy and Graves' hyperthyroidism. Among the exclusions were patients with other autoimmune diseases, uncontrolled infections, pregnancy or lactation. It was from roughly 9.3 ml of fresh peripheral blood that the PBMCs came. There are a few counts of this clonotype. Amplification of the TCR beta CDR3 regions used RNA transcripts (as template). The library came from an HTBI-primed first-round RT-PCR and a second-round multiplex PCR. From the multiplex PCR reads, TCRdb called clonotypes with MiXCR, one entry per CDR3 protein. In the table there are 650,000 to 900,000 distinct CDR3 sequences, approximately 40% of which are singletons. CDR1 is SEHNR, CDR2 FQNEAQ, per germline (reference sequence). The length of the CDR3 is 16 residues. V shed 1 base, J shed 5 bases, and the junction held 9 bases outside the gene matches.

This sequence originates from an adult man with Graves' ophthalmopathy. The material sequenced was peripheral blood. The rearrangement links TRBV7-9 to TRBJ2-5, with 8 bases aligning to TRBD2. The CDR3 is CASSLEALAEGETQYF. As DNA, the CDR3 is TGTGCCAGCAGCTTAGAGGCACTAGCGGAGGGGGAGACCCAGTACTTC.